Following are 19 T cell receptor beta chains from one sample sequenced in a study of identical twins. TCRdb independently ran MiXCR on the 5' RACE reads; one entry per CDR3 protein. Here the sample spans about 210,000 distinct CDR3 sequences, about a tenth being singletons. The material sequenced was memory (CD45RO+) T cells sorted from blood. All receptors derive from a woman between 18 and 29 years old in good health.

The chain combines TRBV12-3 or TRBV12-4 with TRBJ2-5, with D possibly TRBD2 on 5 matching bases. This CDR3 comprises 12 residues. V was shortened by 6 bases and J by 2 bases, with 7 bases between the two germline ends. DNA of the CDR3: TGTGCCAGCAGGCGCGGGCAAGAGACCCAGTACTTC. Its protein product is CASRRGQETQYF.

This chain links TRBV2 with TRBJ1-1; 8 bases are shared with TRBD1. The CDR3 has 14 residues. Germline-derived CDR1 and CDR2 are SNHLY and FYNNEI. V dropped 6 bases and J dropped 2; count of bases not matched to a gene: 5. The CDR3 coding sequence is TGTGCCAGCAGGGGGACAGGAAGAAACACTGAAGCTTTCTTT. This gives the protein CASRGTGRNTEAFF.

In its sample, this clonotype was seen many times. The genes are TRBV12-3 or TRBV12-4 and TRBJ2-2, with TRBD2 matching 9 bases. V lost 5 bases, J lost 3 bases, and 4 bases stayed unmatched. This CDR3 region has 15 residues. CDR3 in amino acids: CASSRTSVHTGELFF. CDR3 bases: TGTGCCAGCAGTCGGACTAGCGTGCACACCGGGGAGCTGTTTTTT.

The V gene is TRBV30, the J gene TRBJ2-2; weak D call: TRBD2 (7 bases). The germline V gene has CDR1 GTSNPN and CDR2 SVGIG (reference sequence). CDR3 length equals 18 residues. Trimming cost V 0 bases and J 4 bases, with 21 bases left between them. CDR3 in DNA: TGTGCCTGGAGTGTACTTGGCGGCCTAGGGGGGGGCACCGGGGAGCTGTTTTTT. Protein sequence: CAWSVLGGLGGGTGELFF.

Written as DNA, the CDR3 is TGTGCCAGCAGTTACCAGGGAAAAGCTTTCTTT. Residues: CASSYQGKAFF. This chain uses TRBV6-5 with TRBJ1-1, with TRBD1 as a possible D gene (5 bases). Per the germline V gene, CDR1 is MNHEY and CDR2 is SVGAGI. The ends were cut back, 2 bases at V and 9 bases at J, with 7 bases in the middle. The CDR3 has 11 residues.

The V call is TRBV28, the J call TRBJ2-5; D could derive from TRBD1 or TRBD2 (6 bases each). This CDR3 is 15 amino acids long. V was pared by 3 bases and J by 2 bases, with 13 bases between. From germline, CDR1 is MDHEN and CDR2 SYDVKM. CDR3 amino acids: CASSLLGGRQETQYF. Here the CDR3 DNA reads TGTGCCAGCAGTTTGTTAGGGGGGAGGCAAGAGACCCAGTACTTC.

The chain has TRBV20-1 and TRBJ2-1, with 8 nucleotides matching TRBD2. With 0 bases clipped from V and 4 bases from J, the junction kept 5 bases outside the gene matches. The CDR3 runs 15 residues. Germline lookup yields CDR1 DFQATT and CDR2 SNEGSKA (reference sequence). The DNA for the CDR3 is TGCAGTGCTAGAGAGGGTAGCGGGGATTACAATGAGCAGTTCTTC. It is translated as CSAREGSGDYNEQFF.

This clonotype has ten or more counts. The chain uses TRBV12-3 or TRBV12-4 and TRBJ2-5; D might be TRBD1 or TRBD2, each matching 5 bases. CDR3 size: 13 residues. The V and J ends lost 1 base and 5 bases respectively, with 8 bases between them. The CDR3 nucleotides read TGTGCCAGCAGTTTAGGGGGGTCCGAGACCCAGTACTTC. Translated: CASSLGGSETQYF.

The V and J genes are TRBV10-2 and TRBJ1-1; tentative D call: TRBD1 (6 bases). There are 12 residues in the CDR3. Trimming removed 4 bases at V and 6 bases at J, with 9 bases between. Germline values: CDR1 WSHSY, CDR2 SAAADI. The DNA of the CDR3 is TGCGCCAGCAGTGGGGGGCAGCCTGAAGCTTTCTTT. Amino acid sequence: CASSGGQPEAFF.

This clonotype was recorded many times. The genes are TRBV20-1 and TRBJ2-2, with D uncertain. The CDR3 is made up of 13 amino acids. Germline CDR1 DFQATT, CDR2 SNEGSKA (reference sequence). V lost 7 bases and J 1 base, leaving 10 bases between the germline ends. This CDR3 reads CSVQNKNTGELFF. The CDR3 coding sequence is TGCAGTGTGCAGAATAAGAACACCGGGGAGCTGTTTTTT.

The V call is TRBV27, the J call TRBJ2-7, with unresolved D. The germline V gene has CDR1 MNHEY and CDR2 SMNVEV (reference sequence). The CDR3 loop spans 15 amino acids. Trimming pared 5 bases from V and 2 bases from J, leaving 16 bases between. CDR3 DNA: TGTGCCAGCAGTCTCAAACCGGATGTGACCTACGAGCAGTACTTC. This encodes CASSLKPDVTYEQYF.

This clonotype was picked up many times. The V call is TRBV12-3 or TRBV12-4, the J call TRBJ2-5; D is ambiguous. Trimming cost V 3 bases and J 4 bases, with 6 bases left between them. This CDR3 is built from 12 residues. CDR3 sequence: CASSFVPETQYF. The CDR3 nucleotides are TGTGCCAGCAGTTTTGTCCCAGAGACCCAGTACTTC.

This clonotype has at least ten counts. The chain links TRBV3-1 to TRBJ2-7; 10 nucleotides line up with TRBD2. V was pared by 5 bases and J by 6 bases, with 13 bases of the junction left unmatched. CDR1 LGHDT and CDR2 YNNKEL come from the germline V gene (reference sequence). CDR3 length: 16 amino acids. The CDR3 region has the DNA TGTGCCAGCAGCAAAAGGACTAGCGGTACAAAGGGCGAGCAGTACTTC. Its translation is CASSKRTSGTKGEQYF.

Only a few counts were recorded for this clonotype. The chain joins TRBV4-2 to TRBJ2-5; maybe TRBD2 (6 bases). This CDR3 has 15 residues. Germline V gives CDR1 LGHNA, CDR2 YNFKEQ. V was cut by 7 bases and J by 1 base, with 16 bases left in between. The CDR3 sequence is CASTEGTYRQETQYF. The CDR3 region has the DNA TGTGCCAGCACAGAAGGGACTTACCGCCAAGAGACCCAGTACTTC.

This clonotype was picked up a small number of times. The gene calls are TRBV12-3 or TRBV12-4 and TRBJ1-1, with unresolved D. V was cut by 6 bases and J by 0 bases, with 11 bases left in between. The CDR3 covers 14 residues. DNA of the CDR3: TGTGCCAGCAGGGCCGGCGCTATGAACACTGAAGCTTTCTTT. Its translation: CASRAGAMNTEAFF.

The chain uses TRBV7-9 and TRBJ2-3; no reliable D call. CDR1 is SEHNR, CDR2 FQNEAQ, per germline (reference sequence). The CDR3 runs 16 residues. The germline V and J ends were trimmed by 1 base and 0 bases, with 11 bases remaining between them. CDR3 loop: CASSLVFSSSTDTQYF. The CDR3 DNA reads TGTGCCAGCAGCTTAGTCTTCAGTTCCAGCACAGATACGCAGTATTTT.

CDR3 in DNA: TGTGCCAGCAGCCAACGGACAGGGCTGGATGGCTACACCTTC. Translation: CASSQRTGLDGYTF. V and J are TRBV6-1 and TRBJ1-2, with 8 bases lining up with TRBD1. Trimming cost V 6 bases and J 6 bases; bases outside gene matches: 9. From germline, CDR1 is MNHNS and CDR2 SASEGT. This CDR3 is 14 amino acids long.

V and J are TRBV7-2 and TRBJ2-7, with 11 bases matching TRBD2. The germline V gene encodes CDR1 SGHTA and CDR2 FQGNSA. The CDR3 has 15 amino acids. V lost 1 base, J lost 12 bases, and 11 bases stayed unmatched. The CDR3 loop reads CASSLGTSGQRQRYF. The CDR3, as DNA: TGTGCCAGCAGCTTAGGGACTAGCGGGCAGCGCCAGCGGTACTTC.

The rearrangement uses TRBV6-6 and TRBJ1-2; 7 bases agree with TRBD1. The CDR3 loop spans 12 amino acids. CDR1 and CDR2 (germline): MNHNY, SVGAGI (reference sequence). With 8 bases clipped from V and 2 bases from J, the junction kept 2 bases outside the gene matches. CDR3 nucleotide sequence: TGTGCCAGCCAGACAGGGAACTATGGCTACACCTTC. Residues: CASQTGNYGYTF.